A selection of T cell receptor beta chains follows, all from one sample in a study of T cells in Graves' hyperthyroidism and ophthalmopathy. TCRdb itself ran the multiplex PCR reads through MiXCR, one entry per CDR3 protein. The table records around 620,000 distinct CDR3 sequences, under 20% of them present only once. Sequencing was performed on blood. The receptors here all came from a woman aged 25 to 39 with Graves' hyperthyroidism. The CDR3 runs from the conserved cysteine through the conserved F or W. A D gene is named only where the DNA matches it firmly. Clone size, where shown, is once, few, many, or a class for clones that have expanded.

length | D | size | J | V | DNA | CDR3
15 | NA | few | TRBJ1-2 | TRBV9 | TGTGCCAGCAGCGTACAATCCAGTCTATTCTATGGCTACACCTTC | CASSVQSSLFYGYTF
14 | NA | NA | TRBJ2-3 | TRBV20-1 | TGCAGTGCTAGGCCCGGTGGGGGCACAGATACGCAGTATTTT | CSARPGGGTDTQYF
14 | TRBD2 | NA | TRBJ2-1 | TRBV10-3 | TGTGCCATCAGTGAGGGACTAGCAATAAATGAGCAGTTCTTC | CAISEGLAINEQFF
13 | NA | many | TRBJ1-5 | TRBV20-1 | TGCAGTGCTGGGAGCAGGAGCAATCAGCCCCAGCATTTT | CSAGSRSNQPQHF
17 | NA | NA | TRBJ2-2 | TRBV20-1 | TGCAGTGCTAGAGATCGGGCCCGAGCATGGTCCACCGGGGAGCTGTTTTTT | CSARDRARAWSTGELFF
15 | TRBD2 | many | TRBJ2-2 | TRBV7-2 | TGTGCCAGCAGGCTAGCGGGAGTGAACACCGGGGAGCTGTTTTTT | CASRLAGVNTGELFF
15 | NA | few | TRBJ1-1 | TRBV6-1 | TGTGCCAGCAGTGAGGGAGGGTGGGCGAACACTGAAGCTTTCTTT | CASSEGGWANTEAFF
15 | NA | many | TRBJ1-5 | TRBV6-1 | TGTGCCAGCAGTGAAGAGGCGGCGAGAAATCAGCCCCAGCATTTT | CASSEEAARNQPQHF
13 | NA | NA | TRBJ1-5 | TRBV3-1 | TGTGCCAGCACCAACAGGGACCATCAGCCCCAGGATTTT | CASTNRDHQPQDF
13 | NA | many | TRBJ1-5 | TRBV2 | TGTGCCAGCAGTGTGGTCGCAGGTCAGCCCCAGCATTTT | CASSVVAGQPQHF
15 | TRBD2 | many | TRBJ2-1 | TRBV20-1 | TGCAGTGCCAGAAATAGCGGGAGAAACTACAATGAGCAGTTCTTC | CSARNSGRNYNEQFF
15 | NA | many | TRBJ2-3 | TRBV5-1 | TGCGCCAGCAGCCCGACTACAGGGAGTGGAGGTACGCAGTATTTT | CASSPTTGSGGTQYF
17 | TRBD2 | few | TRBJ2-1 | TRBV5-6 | TGTGCCAGCAGCTGGGGACTAGCGGGAGTAGGTTACAATGAGCAGTTCTTC | CASSWGLAGVGYNEQFF
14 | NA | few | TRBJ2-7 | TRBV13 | TGTGCCAGCACCTCGGGACCGGGCTCGGGAGAGCAGTACTTC | CASTSGPGSGEQYF
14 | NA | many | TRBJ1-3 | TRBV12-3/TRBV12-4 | TGTGCCAGCAGTTTCTCCCGCGTGGGAAACACCATATATTTT | CASSFSRVGNTIYF
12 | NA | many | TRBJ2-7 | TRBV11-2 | TGTGCCAGCAGCTTAGAACAGTACGAGCAGTACTTC | CASSLEQYEQYF
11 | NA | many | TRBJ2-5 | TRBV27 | TGTGCCAGCAGTTTTTATGGGACCCAGTACTTC | CASSFYGTQYF
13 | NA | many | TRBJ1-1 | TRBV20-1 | TGCAGTGCTAGACAGGGCGGGCGCACTGAAGCTTTCTTT | CSARQGGRTEAFF
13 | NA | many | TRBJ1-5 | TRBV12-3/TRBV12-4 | TGTGCCAGCAAACAGGCCGGCAATCAGCCCCAGCATTTT | CASKQAGNQPQHF
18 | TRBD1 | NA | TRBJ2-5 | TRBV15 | TGTGCCACCAGGCGCGGGACAGGGGTTGTCTTCCCCCAAGAGACCCAGTACTTC | CATRRGTGVVFPQETQYF
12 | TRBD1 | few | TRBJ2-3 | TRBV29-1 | TGCAGCGCCGGGACAGGGACGGATACGCAGTATTTT | CSAGTGTDTQYF
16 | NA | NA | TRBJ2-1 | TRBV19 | TGTGCCAGTAGGGGGCTAGCACCGAGCCCCTACAATGAGCAGTTCTTC | CASRGLAPSPYNEQFF
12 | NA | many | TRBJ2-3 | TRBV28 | TGTGCCAGCAGCCGGGATACAGATACGCAGTATTTT | CASSRDTDTQYF
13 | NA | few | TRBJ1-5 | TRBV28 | TGTGCCAGCAGTTTAGGCCTTAGGGAGCCCCAGCATTTT | CASSLGLREPQHF
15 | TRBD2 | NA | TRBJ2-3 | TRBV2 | TGTGCCAGCAGTGAAGCTAGCGGGAGGTCGGATACGCAGTATTTT | CASSEASGRSDTQYF
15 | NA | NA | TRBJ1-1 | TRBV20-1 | TGCAGTGCTAGAGATCGAAGGGCGAGGAACACTGAAGCTTTCTTT | CSARDRRARNTEAFF
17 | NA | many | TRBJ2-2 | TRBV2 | TGTGCCAGCAGTGACGTCCCCCCAGGAACGAACACCGGGGAGCTGTTTTTT | CASSDVPPGTNTGELFF
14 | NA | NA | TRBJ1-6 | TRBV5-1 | TGCGCCAGCAGCTTCCGGGACTTTAATTCACCCCTCCACTTT | CASSFRDFNSPLHF
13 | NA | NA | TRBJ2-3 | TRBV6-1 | TGTGCCAGCACGATAGATGGCACAGATACGCAGTATTTT | CASTIDGTDTQYF
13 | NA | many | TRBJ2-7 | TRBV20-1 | TGCAGTGCTAGAGATCGGCGGTCCTACGAGCAGTACTTC | CSARDRRSYEQYF
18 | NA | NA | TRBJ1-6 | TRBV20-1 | TGCAGTGCTAGACCCCAGCGAGGGAAAAGGGGGTATAATTCACCCCTCCACTTT | CSARPQRGKRGYNSPLHF
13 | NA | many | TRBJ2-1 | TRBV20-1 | TGCAGTGCTAGAAACGCCAGGGAGGATGAGCAGTTCTTC | CSARNAREDEQFF
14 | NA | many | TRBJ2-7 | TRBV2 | TGTGCCAGCAGTGAATCTAGCGCATCCTACGAGCAGTACTTC | CASSESSASYEQYF
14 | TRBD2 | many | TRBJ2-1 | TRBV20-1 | TGCAGTGCCATAGACCTAGCGGGAGTGGGTGAGCAGTTCTTC | CSAIDLAGVGEQFF
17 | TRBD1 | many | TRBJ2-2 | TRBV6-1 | TGTGCCAGCAGTCCCTACGGGACAGGGGAGGACACCGGGGAGCTGTTTTTT | CASSPYGTGEDTGELFF
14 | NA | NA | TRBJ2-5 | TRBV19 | TGTGCCAGTAGTATTAACAGGGGAGGAGAGACCCAGTACTTC | CASSINRGGETQYF
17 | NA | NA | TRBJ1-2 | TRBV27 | TGTGCCAGCAGTTCCCAAAGTCGGATTGGGGCACGTTATGGCTACACCTTC | CASSSQSRIGARYGYTF
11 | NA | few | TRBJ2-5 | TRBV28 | TGTGCCAGCAGACATTCCCACGGCCAGTACTTC | CASRHSHGQYF
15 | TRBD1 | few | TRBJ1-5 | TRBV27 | TGTGCCAGCAGTGCCGGGACAGGGTCTAATCAGCCCCAGCATTTT | CASSAGTGSNQPQHF
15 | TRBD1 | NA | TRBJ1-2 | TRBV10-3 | TGTGCCATCAGTGAGCTATGGACAGGGAGTAGCGGCTACACCTTC | CAISELWTGSSGYTF
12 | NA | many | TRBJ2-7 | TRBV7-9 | TGTGCCAGCAGCCCGACAGCCTACGAGCAGTACTTC | CASSPTAYEQYF
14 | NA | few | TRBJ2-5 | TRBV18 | TGTGCCAGCTCACGCGGAGTCGACCAAGAGACCCAGTACTTC | CASSRGVDQETQYF
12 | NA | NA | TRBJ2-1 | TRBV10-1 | TGCGCCAGCAGTGACCAGGACCATGAGCAGTTCTTC | CASSDQDHEQFF
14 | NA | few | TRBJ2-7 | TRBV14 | TGTGCCAGCAGCCAAGGAGTCGTCTCCTACGAGCAGTACTTC | CASSQGVVSYEQYF
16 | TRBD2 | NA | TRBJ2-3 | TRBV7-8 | TGTGCCAGCAGCATAAACCCCGGGACTAGCATAGATACGCAGTATTTT | CASSINPGTSIDTQYF
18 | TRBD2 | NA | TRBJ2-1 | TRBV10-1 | TGCGCCAGCAGCCAGACTAGCGGGAGGGCCGGATCCTACAATGAGCAGTTCTTC | CASSQTSGRAGSYNEQFF
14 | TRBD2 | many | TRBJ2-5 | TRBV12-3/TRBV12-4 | TGTGCCAGCAGTCAAGCGGGAAAGGAGGAGACCCAGTACTTC | CASSQAGKEETQYF
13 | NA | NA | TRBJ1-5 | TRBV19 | TGTGCCAGTAGTGACCGGGGGGGGCAGCCCCAGCATTTT | CASSDRGGQPQHF
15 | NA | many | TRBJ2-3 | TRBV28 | TGTGCCAGCAGTTTAAGGTGGGACCCCACAGATACGCAGTATTTT | CASSLRWDPTDTQYF
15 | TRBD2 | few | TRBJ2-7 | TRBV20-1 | TGCAGTGCTAGAGATAGAGCGGGAGTCAACCGCGAGCAGTACTTC | CSARDRAGVNREQYF
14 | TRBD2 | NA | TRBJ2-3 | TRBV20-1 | TGCAGTGCCCCCGGCGGGAGTACCACCGATACGCAGTATTTT | CSAPGGSTTDTQYF
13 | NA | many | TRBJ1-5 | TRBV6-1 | TGTGCCAGCAGGAAAACCCTGAGTCAGCCCCAGCATTTT | CASRKTLSQPQHF